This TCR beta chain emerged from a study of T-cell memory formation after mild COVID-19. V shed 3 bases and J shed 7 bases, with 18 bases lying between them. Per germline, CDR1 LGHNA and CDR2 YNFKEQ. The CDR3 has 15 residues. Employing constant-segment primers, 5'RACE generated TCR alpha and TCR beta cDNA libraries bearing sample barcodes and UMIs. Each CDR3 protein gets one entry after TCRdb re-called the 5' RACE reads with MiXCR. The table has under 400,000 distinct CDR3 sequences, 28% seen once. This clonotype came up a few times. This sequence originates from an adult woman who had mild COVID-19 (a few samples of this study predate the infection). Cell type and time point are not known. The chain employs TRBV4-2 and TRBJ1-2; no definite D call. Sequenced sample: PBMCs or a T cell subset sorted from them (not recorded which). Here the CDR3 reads CASSQPGDLSPGYTF. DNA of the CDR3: TGTGCCAGCAGCCAGCCGGGAGACCTTTCCCCTGGCTACACCTTC.